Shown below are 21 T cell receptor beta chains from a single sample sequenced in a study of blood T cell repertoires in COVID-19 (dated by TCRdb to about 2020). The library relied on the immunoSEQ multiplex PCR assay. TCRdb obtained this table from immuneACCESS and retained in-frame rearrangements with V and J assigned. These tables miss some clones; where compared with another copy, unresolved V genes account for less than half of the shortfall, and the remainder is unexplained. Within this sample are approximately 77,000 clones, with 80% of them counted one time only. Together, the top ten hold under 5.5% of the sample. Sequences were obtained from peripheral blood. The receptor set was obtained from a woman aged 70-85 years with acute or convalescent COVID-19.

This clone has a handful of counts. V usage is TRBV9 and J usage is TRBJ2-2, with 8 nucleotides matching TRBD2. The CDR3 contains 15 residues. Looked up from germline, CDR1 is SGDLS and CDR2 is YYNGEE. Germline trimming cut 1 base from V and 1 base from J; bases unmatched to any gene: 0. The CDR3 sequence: CASSVLAGNTGELFF. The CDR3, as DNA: TGTGCCAGCAGCGTACTAGCGGGGAACACCGGGGAGCTGTTTTTT.

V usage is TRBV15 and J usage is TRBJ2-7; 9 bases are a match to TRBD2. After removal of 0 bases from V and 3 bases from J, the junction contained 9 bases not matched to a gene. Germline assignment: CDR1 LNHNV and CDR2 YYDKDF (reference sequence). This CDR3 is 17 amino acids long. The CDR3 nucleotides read TGTGCCACCAGCAGAGATCGGCTAAGCGGGGGGAACTACGAGCAGTACTTC. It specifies CATSRDRLSGGNYEQYF.

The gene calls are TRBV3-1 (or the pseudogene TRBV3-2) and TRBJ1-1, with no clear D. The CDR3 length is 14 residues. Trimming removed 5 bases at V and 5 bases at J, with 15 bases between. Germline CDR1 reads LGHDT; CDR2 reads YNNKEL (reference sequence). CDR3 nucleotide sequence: TGTGCCAGCAGCGAAATGAACAGTGATACTGAAGCTTTCTTT. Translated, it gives CASSEMNSDTEAFF.

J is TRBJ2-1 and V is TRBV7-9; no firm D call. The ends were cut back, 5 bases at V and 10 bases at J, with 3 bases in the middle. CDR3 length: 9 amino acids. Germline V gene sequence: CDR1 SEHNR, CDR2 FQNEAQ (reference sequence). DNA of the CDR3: TGTGCCAGCAGCCCAGAGCAGTTCTTC. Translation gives CASSPEQFF. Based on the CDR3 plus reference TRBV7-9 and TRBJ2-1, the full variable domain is DTGVSQNPRHKITKRGQNVTFRCDPISEHNRLYWYRQTLGQGPEFLTYFQNEAQLEKSRLLSDRFSAERPKGSFSTLEIQRTEQGDSAMYLCASSPEQFFGPGTRLTVL.

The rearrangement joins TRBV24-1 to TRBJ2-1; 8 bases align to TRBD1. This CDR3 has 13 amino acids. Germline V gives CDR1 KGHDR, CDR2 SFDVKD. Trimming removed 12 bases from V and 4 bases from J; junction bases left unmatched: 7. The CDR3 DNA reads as TGTGCCTCGTCGACAGGGGCTTACAATGAGCAGTTCTTC. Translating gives CASSTGAYNEQFF.

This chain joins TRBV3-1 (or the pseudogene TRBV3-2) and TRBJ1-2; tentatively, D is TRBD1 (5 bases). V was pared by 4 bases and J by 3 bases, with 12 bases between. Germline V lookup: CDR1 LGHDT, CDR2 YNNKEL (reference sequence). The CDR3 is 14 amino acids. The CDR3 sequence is CASSPEPGDYGYTF. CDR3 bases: TGTGCCAGCAGCCCCGAGCCGGGGGACTATGGCTACACCTTC.

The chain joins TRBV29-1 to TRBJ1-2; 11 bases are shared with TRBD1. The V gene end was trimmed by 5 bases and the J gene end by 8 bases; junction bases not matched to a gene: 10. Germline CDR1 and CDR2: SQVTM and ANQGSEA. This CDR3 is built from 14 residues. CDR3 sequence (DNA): TGCAGCGTTTGGGAAGGGGACAGGGGGAACGGCTACACCTTC. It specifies CSVWEGDRGNGYTF.

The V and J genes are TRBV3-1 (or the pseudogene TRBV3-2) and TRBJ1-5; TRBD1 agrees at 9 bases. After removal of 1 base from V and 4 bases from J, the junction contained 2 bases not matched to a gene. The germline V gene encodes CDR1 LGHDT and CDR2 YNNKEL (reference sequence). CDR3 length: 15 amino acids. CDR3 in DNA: TGTGCCAGCAGCCAAGGGACAGGGGCGAATCAGCCCCAGCATTTT. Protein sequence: CASSQGTGANQPQHF.

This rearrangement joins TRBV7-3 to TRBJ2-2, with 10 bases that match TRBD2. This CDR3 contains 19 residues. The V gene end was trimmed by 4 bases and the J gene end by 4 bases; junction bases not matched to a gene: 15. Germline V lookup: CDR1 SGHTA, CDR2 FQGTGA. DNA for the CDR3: TGTGCCAGCAGCTCCTACCTCTCTCTAGCGGGGGTCACCACCGGGGAGCTGTTTTTT. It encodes CASSSYLSLAGVTTGELFF.

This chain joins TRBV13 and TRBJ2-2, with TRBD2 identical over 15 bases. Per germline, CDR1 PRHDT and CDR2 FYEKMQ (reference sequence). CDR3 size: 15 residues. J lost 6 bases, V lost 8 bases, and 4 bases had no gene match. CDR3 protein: CASSGTSGGPGELFF. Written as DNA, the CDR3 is TGTGCCAGCTCCGGGACTAGCGGGGGGCCCGGGGAGCTGTTTTTT.

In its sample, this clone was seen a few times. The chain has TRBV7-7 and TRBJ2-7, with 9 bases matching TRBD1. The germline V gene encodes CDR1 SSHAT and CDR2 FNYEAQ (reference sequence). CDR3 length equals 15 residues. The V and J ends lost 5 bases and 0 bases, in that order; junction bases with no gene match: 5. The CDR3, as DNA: TGTGCCAGCAGCCTGGGACAGGGAACCTCCTACGAGCAGTACTTC. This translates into CASSLGQGTSYEQYF.

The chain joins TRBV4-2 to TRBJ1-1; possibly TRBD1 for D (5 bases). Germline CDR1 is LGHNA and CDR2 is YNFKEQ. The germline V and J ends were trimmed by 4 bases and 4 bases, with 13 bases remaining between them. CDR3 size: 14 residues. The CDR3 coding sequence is TGTGCCAGCAGCCCAGGAGCGGGGACCACTGAAGCTTTCTTT. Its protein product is CASSPGAGTTEAFF.

CDR3 bases: TGCAGCGTTGAAGATGGGAGAGGTGCTACGCAGTATTTT. It is translated as CSVEDGRGATQYF. The rearrangement uses TRBV29-1 and TRBJ2-3; tentative D call: TRBD2 (5 bases). The CDR3 is 13 residues long. V was trimmed by 0 bases and J by 8 bases, leaving 12 bases between them. Germline lookup yields CDR1 SQVTM and CDR2 ANQGSEA.

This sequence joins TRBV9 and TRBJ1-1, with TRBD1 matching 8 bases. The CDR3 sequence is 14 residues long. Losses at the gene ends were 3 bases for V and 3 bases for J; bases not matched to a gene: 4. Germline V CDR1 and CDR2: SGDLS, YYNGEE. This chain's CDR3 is CASSATGEDTEAFF. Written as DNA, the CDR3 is TGTGCCAGCAGCGCGACAGGGGAGGACACTGAAGCTTTCTTT.

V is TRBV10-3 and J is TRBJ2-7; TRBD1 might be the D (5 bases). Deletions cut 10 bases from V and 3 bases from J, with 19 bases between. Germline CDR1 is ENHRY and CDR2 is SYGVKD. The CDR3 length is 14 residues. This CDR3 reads CATLSPEQGYEQYF. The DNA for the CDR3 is TGTGCCACCTTGTCCCCGGAGCAGGGCTACGAGCAGTACTTC.

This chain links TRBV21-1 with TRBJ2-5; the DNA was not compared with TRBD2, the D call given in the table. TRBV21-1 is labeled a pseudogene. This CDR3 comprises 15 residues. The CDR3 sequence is CASSKDAGGPETQYF. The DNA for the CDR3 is TGTGCCAGCAGCAAAGACGCGGGGGGCCCAGAGACCCAGTACTTC.

CDR3 nucleotide sequence: TGTGCCAGCAGTGGGACAGGGTTCAATCAGCCCCAGCATTTT. Translating it yields CASSGTGFNQPQHF. The chain joins TRBV2 to TRBJ1-5; 8 bases agree with TRBD1. This CDR3 region has 14 residues. J lost 3 bases, V lost 4 bases, and 2 bases had no gene match. Germline-derived CDR1 and CDR2 are SNHLY and FYNNEI.

The CDR3 DNA reads TGTGCCAGTTTAACAGGGGTTCGGTTTTGCAATCAGCCCCAGCATTTT. Amino acids: CASLTGVRFCNQPQHF. This chain joins TRBV19 and TRBJ1-5; TRBD1 matches at 7 bases. V dropped 8 bases and J dropped 2; count of bases not matched to a gene: 12. The CDR3 is 16 amino acids. The germline V gene has CDR1 LNHDA and CDR2 SQIVND (reference sequence).

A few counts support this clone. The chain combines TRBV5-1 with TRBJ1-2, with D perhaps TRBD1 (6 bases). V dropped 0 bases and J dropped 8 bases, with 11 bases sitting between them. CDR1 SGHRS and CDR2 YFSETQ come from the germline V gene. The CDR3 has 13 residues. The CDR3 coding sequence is TGCGCCAGCAGCTTGGGGACAGTAGGAGGCTACACCTTC. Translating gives CASSLGTVGGYTF.

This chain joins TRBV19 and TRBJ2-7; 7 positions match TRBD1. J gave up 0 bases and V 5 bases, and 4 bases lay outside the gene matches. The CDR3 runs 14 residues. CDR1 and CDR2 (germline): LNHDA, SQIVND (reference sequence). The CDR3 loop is CASSPRQGSYEQYF. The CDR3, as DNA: TGTGCCAGTAGTCCACGACAGGGCTCCTACGAGCAGTACTTC.

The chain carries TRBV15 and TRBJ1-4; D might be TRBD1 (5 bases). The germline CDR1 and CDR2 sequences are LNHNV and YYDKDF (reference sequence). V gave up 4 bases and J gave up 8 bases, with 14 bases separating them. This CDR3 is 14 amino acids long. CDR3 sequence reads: CATSTGQGAEKLFF. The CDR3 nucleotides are TGTGCCACCAGCACCGGTCAAGGGGCGGAAAAACTGTTTTTT.